The clone carrying this TCR beta chain was recorded once. Sequencing used immunoSEQ multiplex PCR; TCRdb keeps in-frame clones, though not all of them. The sample holds more than 200,000 clones, 75% to 85% seen once. The CDR3 runs to 12 residues. Trimming left V 2 bases short and J 7 bases short, with 8 bases between. Germline CDR1 is MDHEN and CDR2 is SYDVKM. This specimen belongs to a study of blood T cell repertoires in COVID-19. The wider study: Sites across the United States, Italy and Spain contributed samples from acute and convalescent COVID-19. T cells, B-cell-depleted T cells, or PBMCs supplied cDNA or gDNA.

The receptor comes from a woman aged 80 or over with COVID-19, enrolled during active disease. Material for sequencing was peripheral blood. The chain joins TRBV28 to TRBJ1-2; D is unresolved. In DNA, the CDR3 is TGTGCCAGCAGTTTACTAGTGGGTGGCTACACCTTC. Its translation is CASSLLVGGYTF.